The 20 T cell receptor beta chains below were found in one sample sequenced in a study of low-dose radiotherapy and immunotherapy resistance in tumors. cDNA synthesis used a TRAV/TRBV-specific primer set for both chains. TCRs were amplified for approximately 21 PCR cycles with a constant-region primer and V-primer adapter. MiXCR was run by TCRdb on the reads, yielding one entry per CDR3 protein. Here the sample spans tens of thousands of distinct CDR3 sequences, 9.4% being singletons. Regarding time point: before trial treatment. The specimen was PBMCs, collected before treatment. The receptors originated from a male donor with prostate cancer.

This clonotype was counted many times. This rearrangement joins TRBV16 to TRBJ1-2; D call uncertain. The CDR3 extends over 15 amino acids. CDR1 and CDR2 from the germline V gene are KGHSY and FQNENV. With 2 bases removed from V and 5 bases from J, the gap between germline ends came to 15 bases. For the CDR3, the DNA is TGTGCCAGCAGCCAAGTGAGGGCCAGCAAATATGGCTACACCTTC. Translated, it gives CASSQVRASKYGYTF.

This clonotype was detected only a few times. The chain links TRBV24-1 to TRBJ2-3; D not resolved. The CDR3 spans 15 residues. Trimming took off 3 bases at V and 2 bases at J, with 11 bases between the two ends. Germline CDR1 is KGHDR and CDR2 is SFDVKD. The CDR3, as DNA: TGTGCCACCAGTGATGGATCGGCGGCCACAGATACGCAGTATTTT. This encodes CATSDGSAATDTQYF.

The genes are TRBV4-2 and TRBJ2-2; TRBD1 or TRBD2 may be the D gene (5 bases each). Germline V gene lookup returns CDR1 LGHNA and CDR2 YNFKEQ. Between the trimmed V and J ends, which lost 6 bases and 5 bases, there was a span of 25 bases. This CDR3 has 18 amino acids. The CDR3 DNA sequence: TGTGCCAGCAGTTCCTCTATGGCAGGGAGATTATTGACCGGGGAGCTGTTTTTT. This codes for CASSSSMAGRLLTGELFF.

In its sample, this clonotype was seen many times. CDR3 coding DNA: TGTGCCAGCAGCGAGACAGGGGGCCTGTACGAGCAGTACTTC. It is translated as CASSETGGLYEQYF. V is TRBV5-4 and J is TRBJ2-7; 10 bases line up with TRBD1. The CDR3 consists of 14 residues. The junction had 5 bases not matched to a gene; V was cut back by 4 bases and J by 4 bases. Per the germline V gene, CDR1 is SGHNT and CDR2 is YYREEE (reference sequence).

This clonotype was recorded at least ten times. The rearrangement uses TRBV7-3 and TRBJ2-1, with D possibly being TRBD1 (5 bases). Trimming took 4 bases from V and 10 from J, leaving 8 bases between them. In germline, CDR1 is SGHTA, CDR2 FQGTGA. This CDR3 spans 11 amino acids. For the CDR3, the DNA is TGTGCCAGCAGCTCAGGACAAGAGCAGTTCTTC. Translated: CASSSGQEQFF.

This clonotype was seen repeatedly, ten times or more. The chain links TRBV29-1 to TRBJ2-4; D is perhaps TRBD1 (5 bases). V was shortened by 4 bases and J by 8 bases, with 21 bases between the two germline ends. This CDR3 is built from 15 residues. Germline CDR1 and CDR2: SQVTM and ANQGSEA. In DNA, the CDR3 is TGCAGCGTTGTTCCGTCGGGCCAGGGTTGGCACATTCAGTACTTC. Translated, it gives CSVVPSGQGWHIQYF.

This clonotype was detected many times. V and J are TRBV7-2 and TRBJ2-5; 7 nucleotides line up with TRBD2. Per germline, CDR1 SGHTA and CDR2 FQGNSA. CDR3 size: 15 residues. The junction had 8 bases not matched to a gene; V was cut back by 5 bases and J by 2 bases. CDR3 sequence reads: CASSNLGGNQETQYF. The DNA of the CDR3 is TGTGCCAGCAGCAACCTCGGGGGGAATCAAGAGACCCAGTACTTC.

At least ten counts were recorded for this clonotype. This sequence joins TRBV6-1 and TRBJ2-1, with D hard to call. This CDR3 contains 12 residues. The V end lost 7 bases, the J end lost 4 bases, and 8 bases lay between the germline ends. Germline loops: CDR1 MNHNS, CDR2 SASEGT. CDR3 coding DNA: TGTGCCAGCACCGAGGCATACAATGAGCAGTTCTTC. Protein: CASTEAYNEQFF.

This clonotype has at least ten counts. The chain uses TRBV6-2 or TRBV6-3 and TRBJ1-5; D perhaps matches TRBD1 (5 bases). Trimming removed 6 bases from V and 3 bases from J, with 15 bases in between. This CDR3 has 15 amino acids. Germline assignment: CDR1 MNHEY and CDR2 SVGEGT. The CDR3 region is CASSSRQTLNQPQHF. Here the CDR3 DNA reads TGTGCCAGCAGCTCTAGACAGACCCTCAATCAGCCCCAGCATTTT.

This clonotype came up many times. J is TRBJ2-1 and V is TRBV28, with 8 bases aligning to TRBD2. The CDR3 consists of 14 residues. The V gene end was trimmed by 3 bases and the J gene end by 9 bases; junction bases not matched to a gene: 7. Germline assignment: CDR1 MDHEN and CDR2 SYDVKM. DNA of the CDR3: TGTGCCAGCAGTTTGGGACTAGGGTTCAGTGAGCAGTTCTTC. This gives the protein CASSLGLGFSEQFF.

This clonotype was recorded at least ten times. Written as DNA, the CDR3 is TGTGCCAGCAGCTCTTCTAGCGGGGTAGTATACGAGCAGTACTTC. Translated, it gives CASSSSSGVVYEQYF. This chain joins TRBV7-2 and TRBJ2-7; 9 bases line up with TRBD2. CDR3 length: 15 residues. Germline V gives CDR1 SGHTA, CDR2 FQGNSA. V trimming: 4 bases; J trimming: 4 bases; junction bases outside the gene matches: 8.

Comments on this clonotype: A read error is likely here: a far larger clone is one base away. CDR3: CSTAPGQGGQETQFF. The CDR3 coding sequence is TGCAGCACTGCACCGGGACAGGGTGGCCAAGAGACCCAGTTCTTC. The V call is TRBV29-1, the J call TRBJ2-1; the match to TRBD1 covers 9 bases. V shed 8 bases, J shed 13 bases, and the junction held 21 bases outside the gene matches. The CDR3 is made up of 15 amino acids. Germline V gene lookup returns CDR1 SQVTM and CDR2 ANQGSEA.

This clonotype was seen many times. The chain employs TRBV13 and TRBJ2-7, with 8 positions matching TRBD2. Trimming cost V 5 bases and J 6 bases; bases outside gene matches: 15. Germline V lookup: CDR1 PRHDT, CDR2 FYEKMQ (reference sequence). The CDR3 is made up of 16 amino acids. The CDR3 sequence: CASSPSGGRRFSEQYF. The CDR3 nucleotides are TGTGCCAGCAGCCCGAGCGGGGGCCGGAGGTTTTCCGAGCAGTACTTC.

In this sample, this clonotype turned up many times. The chain carries TRBV28 and TRBJ1-5; D is unresolved. V lost 8 bases and J lost 1, with 9 bases in between. The CDR3 is made up of 13 amino acids. CDR1 MDHEN and CDR2 SYDVKM come from the germline V gene. DNA for the CDR3: TGTGCCAGCGTCAAGTTGAGCAATCAGCCCCAGCATTTT. Translated: CASVKLSNQPQHF. Using reference TRBV28 and TRBJ1-5 for the parts outside the CDR3, the full variable domain is DVKVTQSSRYLVKRTGEKVFLECVQDMDHENMFWYRQDPGLGLRLIYFSYDVKMKEKGDIPEGYSVSREKKERFSLILESASTNQTSMYLCASVKLSNQPQHFGDGTRLSIL.

There are many counts of this clonotype. The chain has TRBV7-8 and TRBJ1-5, with D possibly being TRBD1 (6 bases). The CDR3 covers 15 residues. Trimming cost V 1 base and J 4 bases, with 11 bases left between them. Germline V CDR1 and CDR2: SGHVS, FQNEAQ. CDR3 sequence (DNA): TGTGCCAGCAGCTTAGGGGGGCAGGGGAATCAGCCCCAGCATTTT. It specifies CASSLGGQGNQPQHF.

This clonotype was counted ten times or more. The chain combines TRBV27 with TRBJ2-1; D possibly corresponds to TRBD2 (5 bases). The CDR3 contains 15 residues. From germline, CDR1 is MNHEY and CDR2 SMNVEV (reference sequence). The V end lost 6 bases, the J end lost 0 bases, and 12 bases lay between the germline ends. The chain's CDR3 is CASSLLGVSYNEQFF. CDR3 DNA: TGTGCCAGCAGCCTACTCGGGGTCTCCTACAATGAGCAGTTCTTC.

In this sample, this clonotype turned up many times. The chain recombines TRBV7-9 with TRBJ2-6, with D hard to call. From germline, CDR1 is SEHNR and CDR2 FQNEAQ (reference sequence). V shed 3 bases and J shed 0 bases, with 9 bases lying between them. The length of the CDR3 is 16 residues. Written as DNA, the CDR3 is TGTGCCAGCAGCTTTGACACGAACTCTGGGGCCAACGTCCTGACTTTC. Its translation is CASSFDTNSGANVLTF.

This clonotype has a count of ten or more. V is TRBV20-1 and J is TRBJ1-5, with D hard to call. The V and J ends lost 6 bases and 2 bases respectively, with 11 bases between them. CDR1 DFQATT and CDR2 SNEGSKA come from the germline V gene (reference sequence). This CDR3 region has 13 residues. DNA of the CDR3: TGCAGTGCCCCGGGGAGGGGCAATCAGCCCCAGCATTTT. It specifies CSAPGRGNQPQHF.

This clonotype was counted ten times or more. The genes are TRBV20-1 and TRBJ2-7; no firm D call. The CDR3 extends over 11 amino acids. Germline V gene data show CDR1 as DFQATT and CDR2 as SNEGSKA (reference sequence). The V and J ends lost 6 bases and 4 bases respectively, with 10 bases between them. CDR3 loop: CSATTPYEQYF. The CDR3 region has the DNA TGCAGTGCCACTACGCCATACGAGCAGTACTTC.

This clonotype came up many times. This chain connects TRBV7-2 to TRBJ2-5, with 8 bases that match TRBD2. After removal of 5 bases from V and 1 base from J, the junction contained 6 bases not matched to a gene. The CDR3 loop spans 15 amino acids. Per the germline V gene, CDR1 is SGHTA and CDR2 is FQGNSA. The CDR3 here is CASSRGGILQETQYF. CDR3 coding DNA: TGTGCCAGCAGCCGGGGGGGCATTCTCCAAGAGACCCAGTACTTC.